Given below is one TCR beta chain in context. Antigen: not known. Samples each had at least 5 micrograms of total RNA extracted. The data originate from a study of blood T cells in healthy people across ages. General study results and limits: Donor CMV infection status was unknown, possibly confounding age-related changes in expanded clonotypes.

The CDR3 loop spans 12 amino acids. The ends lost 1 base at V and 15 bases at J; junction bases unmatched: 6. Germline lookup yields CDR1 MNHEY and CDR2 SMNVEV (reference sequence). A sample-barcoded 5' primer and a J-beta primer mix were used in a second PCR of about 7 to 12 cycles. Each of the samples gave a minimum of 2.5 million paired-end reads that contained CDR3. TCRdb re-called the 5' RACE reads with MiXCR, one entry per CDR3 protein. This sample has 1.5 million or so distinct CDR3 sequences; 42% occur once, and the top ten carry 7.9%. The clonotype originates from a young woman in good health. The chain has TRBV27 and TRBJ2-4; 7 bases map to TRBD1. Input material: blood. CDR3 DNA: TGTGCCAGCAGTTTATTACAGGGGAGTCGGTACTTC. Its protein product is CASSLLQGSRYF.